These 8 T cell receptor beta chains were sequenced from one sample in a study of cytomegalovirus exposure and HLA in healthy donors. Some clones are missing from TCRdb's copy, which holds only in-frame ones; the method was immunoSEQ multiplex PCR. This sample has 150,000 to 200,000 clones, with around 84% found just once. Source material: PBMCs. The receptors derive from a man aged 18 to 29 in good health and CMV-seropositive.

The gene calls are TRBV19 and TRBJ1-5; D possibly corresponds to TRBD1 (5 bases). CDR3 length equals 15 residues. V was shortened by 1 base and J by 4 bases, with 11 bases between the two germline ends. From germline, CDR1 is LNHDA and CDR2 SQIVND (reference sequence). The CDR3 DNA reads as TGTGCCAGTAGTATAGGCAGGGAAGGGAATCAGCCCCAGCATTTT. Translating it yields CASSIGREGNQPQHF.

The chain joins TRBV5-4 to TRBJ1-2; D unresolved. The CDR3 length is 11 residues. Germline V gives CDR1 SGHNT, CDR2 YYREEE (reference sequence). Trimming left V 2 bases short and J 7 bases short, with 6 bases between. The CDR3 is CASSFHSGYTF. CDR3 in DNA: TGTGCCAGCAGCTTTCACAGTGGCTACACCTTC.

The chain carries TRBV28 and TRBJ1-1; D might be TRBD1 (5 bases). CDR3 length equals 15 residues. Trimming shortened V by 5 bases and J by 1 base, and 14 bases separated the two germline ends. Per germline, CDR1 MDHEN and CDR2 SYDVKM. The CDR3 region has the DNA TGTGCCAGCAGTCGCCCACGGGGGGGGAACACTGAAGCTTTCTTT. This gives the protein CASSRPRGGNTEAFF.

This chain links TRBV28 with TRBJ1-2; D gene unclear. Trimming stripped 2 bases from V and 0 bases from J, with 7 bases between. CDR1 is MDHEN and CDR2 is SYDVKM in the germline V gene. The length of the CDR3 is 14 residues. The CDR3 here is CASSLTQANYGYTF. CDR3 DNA: TGTGCCAGCAGTTTAACCCAGGCTAACTATGGCTACACCTTC.

V and J are TRBV9 and TRBJ2-3; D perhaps matches TRBD2 (6 bases). The V gene lost 0 bases and the J gene lost 3 bases, with 14 bases spanning the gap. The CDR3 covers 16 residues. Germline CDR1 and CDR2: SGDLS and YYNGEE. CDR3 coding DNA: TGTGCCAGCAGCGTAGACTCAGGGACTGGTACAGATACGCAGTATTTT. Its protein product is CASSVDSGTGTDTQYF.

The chain is built from TRBV7-9 and TRBJ1-1; D call uncertain. The V and J ends lost 1 base and 1 base respectively, with 7 bases between them. The CDR3 is made up of 14 amino acids. In germline, CDR1 is SEHNR, CDR2 FQNEAQ (reference sequence). The CDR3 here is CASSLDRRNTEAFF. CDR3 in DNA: TGTGCCAGCAGCTTAGATCGGAGGAACACTGAAGCTTTCTTT.

This chain connects TRBV27 to TRBJ2-2; D call uncertain. This CDR3 has 11 amino acids. V lost 8 bases, J lost 4 bases, and 5 bases lay in between. The germline V gene has CDR1 MNHEY and CDR2 SMNVEV (reference sequence). The CDR3 sequence: CASGLTGELFF. CDR3 in DNA: TGTGCCAGCGGCCTCACCGGGGAGCTGTTTTTT.

CDR3 in amino acids: CASSLAQADGYTF. The CDR3 DNA reads as TGTGCCAGCAGTTTAGCACAGGCGGATGGCTACACCTTC. The J gene is TRBJ1-2, the V gene TRBV28; maybe TRBD1 (5 bases). Between the trimmed V and J ends, which lost 2 bases and 6 bases, there was a span of 10 bases. The germline V gene has CDR1 MDHEN and CDR2 SYDVKM. The CDR3 sequence is 13 residues long.